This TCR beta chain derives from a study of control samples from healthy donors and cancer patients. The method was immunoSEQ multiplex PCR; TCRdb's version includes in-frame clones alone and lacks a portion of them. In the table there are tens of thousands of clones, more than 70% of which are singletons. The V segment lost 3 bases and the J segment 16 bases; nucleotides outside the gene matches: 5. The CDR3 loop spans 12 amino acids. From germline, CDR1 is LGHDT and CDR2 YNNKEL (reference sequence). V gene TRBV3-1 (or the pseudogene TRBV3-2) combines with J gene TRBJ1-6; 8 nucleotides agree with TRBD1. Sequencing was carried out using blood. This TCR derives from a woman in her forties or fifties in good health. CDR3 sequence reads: CASSHSGQGLHF. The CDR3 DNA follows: TGTGCCAGCAGCCACTCAGGACAGGGTCTCCACTTT.